Below, one TCR beta chain is given with its context. Its antigen remains unknown. This CDR3 has 14 amino acids. V was shortened by 0 bases and J by 4 bases, with 6 bases between the two germline ends. The germline V gene encodes CDR1 MNHEY and CDR2 SVGEGT. Quantitative 5'-RACE was performed with molecular barcodes, and it yielded the TCR beta libraries. TCRdb re-called the 5' RACE reads with MiXCR, one entry per CDR3 protein. The sample has 700,000 or so distinct CDR3 sequences, 15% to 20% seen once. The sample belongs to a study of CD8 T cells in ankylosing spondylitis. General study findings and limits: Reports say disease-linked clones showed up significantly more in matched ankylosing spondylitis synovial fluid. Seemingly distinctive of ankylosing spondylitis blood was a TCR beta motif formed by eight highly homologous variants. A CD8+ phenotype characterized the disease-linked clones, which were relatively rare in peripheral blood.

The chain joins TRBV6-2 or TRBV6-3 to TRBJ2-2; possibly TRBD1 for D (6 bases). The sequencing sample was made of blood, either unsorted or a sorted T cell fraction (not recorded which). This receptor was taken from a male donor with ankylosing spondylitis. The CDR3, as DNA: TGTGCCAGCAGTTACTCGGACAGCACCGGGGAGCTGTTTTTT. Translation gives CASSYSDSTGELFF.